This TCR beta chain was found in a study of OX40 agonist ivuxolimab in advanced cancers. Overall study context: Hepatocellular carcinoma, melanoma, renal cell or head and neck cancer occurred in dose-escalation patients. Of the participants, under 50% had some prior anti-PD-1, anti-PD-L1 or anti-CTLA-4 therapy, which was allowed.

Germline CDR1 and CDR2: SGHTA and FQGNSA. The CDR3 has 14 amino acids. V was shortened by 2 bases and J by 1 base, with 8 bases between the two germline ends. Using immunoSEQ multiplex PCR, the repertoire was profiled, and TCRdb retains in-frame clones only, with some absent. The repertoire holds about 53,000 clones, with 88% as singletons. The sequenced sample was CD4+ or CD8+ T cells sorted from blood, obtained in a trial of the OX40 agonist ivuxolimab. This clonotype was sampled from an adult with an advanced solid tumor such as melanoma, head and neck, liver or kidney cancer. V is TRBV7-2 and J is TRBJ1-1; D uncertain. CDR3 loop: CASSLYAGNTEAFF. As DNA, the CDR3 is TGTGCCAGCAGCTTATATGCAGGGAACACTGAAGCTTTCTTT.